This T cell receptor beta chain was identified in a study of blood T cell repertoires in COVID-19 (TCRdb year 2020). Broadly, across the study: Samples covering the acute and convalescent phases of COVID-19 were provided by collaborators in the United States, Italy and Spain. Where available, HLA class I and class II types were taken from metadata supplied by the sample provider and were not determined by assay-based typing. Subjects who had been exposed to COVID-19, were actively infected with it, or had recovered from it provided the deeply sampled blood TCRbeta repertoires that made up the dataset. Nearly every sample came with metadata listing a de-identified subject ID, COVID-19 status, age in years and sex. A freely available public database, intended as a resource for researchers studying the immune response to SARS-CoV-2, is where the repertoires were released. The prospective study material was composed of cDNA or gDNA derived from T cells, B-cell-depleted T cells, or PBMCs. Samples came from the ongoing ImmuneRACE study (first 160 participants) plus 1,254 subjects from 6 global collaborators. Summary of the overall study and its limitations: The amount of clinical and demographic metadata varied by source and participant and was provided uncurated.

Points on this clone: The clone's antigen remains unknown. Nothing much larger sits one base from this clone, and base qualities are not available.

The immunoSEQ Assay, a bias-controlled multiplex PCR, was used to amplify TCRbeta CDR3 regions from genomic DNA. Regarding the original processing steps: Within the assay, amplification of reference gene primers was used to estimate how many nucleated cells each sample contained. Sequence reads were collapsed and filtered to measure the absolute abundance of every unique TCRbeta CDR3 rearrangement. Productive Simpson clonality was computed per sample as the square root of Simpson's diversity index over productive rearrangements. TCRdb took this table from immuneACCESS and kept in-frame rearrangements with V and J called. Such tables lack part of the clones; where checked against another copy, unresolved V genes explain under half of the gap, and the rest is unexplained. The V and J calls and clone size come from that table; D and trimming were worked out from the DNA. This sample is represented by tens of thousands of clones; roughly nine tenths of them were singletons. The top ten clones comprise roughly a sixth of the sample.

The collaborating institutions used their own protocols to collect whole blood in K2EDTA tubes. For TCRbeta analysis, collaborator samples were shipped as frozen whole blood, as isolated PBMCs, or as DNA extracted from either sample type. The CDR3 spans 16 residues, from the cysteine through the phenylalanine. This entry keeps only the CDR3 DNA: 48 bases, framed from base 1. Per the germline V gene, SNHLY is the CDR1 and FYNNEI is the CDR2. Germline trimming: 6 bases from V, 5 bases from J; junction bases outside gene matches: 9. The sequenced sample was peripheral blood. Recombination joined TRBV2 with TRBJ2-7, and TRBD2 aligns with 14 junction nucleotides. This TCR derives from a man between 65 and 85 years old with active COVID-19. The nucleotides are TGTGCCAGCAGGAGGACTAGCGGGGGGTCCAGGAACGAGCAGTACTTC. This sequence encodes CASRRTSGGSRNEQYF.